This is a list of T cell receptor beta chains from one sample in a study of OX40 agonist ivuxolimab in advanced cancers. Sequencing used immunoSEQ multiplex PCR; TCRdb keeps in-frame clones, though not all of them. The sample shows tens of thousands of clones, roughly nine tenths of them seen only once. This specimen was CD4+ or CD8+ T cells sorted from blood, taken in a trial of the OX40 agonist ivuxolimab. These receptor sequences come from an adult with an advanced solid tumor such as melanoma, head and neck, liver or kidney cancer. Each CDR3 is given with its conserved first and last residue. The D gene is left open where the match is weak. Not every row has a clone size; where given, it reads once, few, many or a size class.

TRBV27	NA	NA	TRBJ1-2	CASSVLGRDYGYTF	TGTGCCAGCAGTGTCCTTGGCAGGGACTATGGCTACACCTTC
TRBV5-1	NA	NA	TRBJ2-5	CASSVDGAQYF	TGCGCCAGCAGCGTGGACGGGGCCCAGTACTTC
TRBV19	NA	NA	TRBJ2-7	CASSPRLDNQEQYF	TGTGCCAGTAGTCCCAGGTTGGACAATCAGGAACAGTACTTC
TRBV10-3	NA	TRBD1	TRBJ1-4	CAISGGLKKGQGTSQGKLFF	TGTGCCATCAGTGGAGGGCTCAAGAAGGGACAGGGGACCTCCCAGGGAAAACTGTTTTTT
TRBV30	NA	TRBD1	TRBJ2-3	CAWSGRGTGSSASTDTQYF	TGTGCCTGGAGTGGACGGGGGACAGGGTCTTCCGCTAGCACAGATACGCAGTATTTT
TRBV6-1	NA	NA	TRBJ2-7	CASSEALVEQYF	TGTGCCAGCAGTGAAGCGCTTGTCGAGCAGTACTTC
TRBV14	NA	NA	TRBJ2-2	CASSQQGFGATGELFF	TGTGCCAGCAGCCAACAGGGATTTGGCGCCACCGGGGAGCTGTTTTTT
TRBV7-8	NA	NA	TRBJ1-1	CASSVTGISEAFF	TGTGCCAGCAGCGTCACAGGGATTTCTGAAGCTTTCTTT
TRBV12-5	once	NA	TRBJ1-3	CASGLRENTIYF	TGTGCTAGTGGTTTAAGGGAAAACACCATATATTTT
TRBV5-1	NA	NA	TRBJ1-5	CASSSGEGTNQPQHF	TGCGCCAGCAGCTCGGGGGAAGGGACCAATCAGCCCCAGCATTTT
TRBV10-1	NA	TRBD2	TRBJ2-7	CASSEQLAGGNEQYF	TGCGCCAGCAGTGAGCAGCTAGCGGGAGGGAACGAGCAGTACTTC
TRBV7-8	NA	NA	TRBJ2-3	CASSLGVLSTDTQYF	TGTGCCAGCAGCTTAGGGGTTCTAAGCACAGATACGCAGTATTTT
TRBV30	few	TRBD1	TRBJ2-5	CAWSGQGAGETQYF	TGTGCCTGGAGTGGGCAGGGGGCAGGGGAGACCCAGTACTTC
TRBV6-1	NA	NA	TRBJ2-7	CASSEAQRFLGFAYEQYF	TGTGCCAGCAGTGAAGCGCAACGTTTCTTGGGATTCGCCTACGAGCAGTACTTC
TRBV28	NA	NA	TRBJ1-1	CASSPPRYRNTEAFF	TGTGCCAGCAGTCCCCCCCGGTACAGGAACACTGAAGCTTTCTTT
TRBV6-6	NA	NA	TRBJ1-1	CASSYKSLVEAFF	TGTGCCAGCAGTTATAAGTCTCTGGTTGAAGCTTTCTTT
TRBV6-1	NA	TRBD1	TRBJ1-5	CASRNLQGHQPQHF	TGTGCCAGCAGAAACCTACAGGGGCATCAGCCCCAGCATTTT
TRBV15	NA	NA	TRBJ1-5	CATSRDSVDQPQHF	TGTGCCACCAGCAGAGATAGTGTGGATCAGCCCCAGCATTTT
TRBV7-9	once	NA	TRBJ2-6	CASTGGTSGANVLTF	TGTGCCAGCACTGGGGGAACCTCTGGGGCCAACGTCCTGACTTTC
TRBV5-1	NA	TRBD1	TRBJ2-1	CASSSGQVDNEQFF	TGCGCCAGCAGCTCAGGACAGGTGGACAATGAGCAGTTCTTC
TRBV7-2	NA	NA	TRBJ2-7	CASSHSLGEQYF	TGTGCCAGCAGCCACTCTTTGGGAGAGCAGTACTTC
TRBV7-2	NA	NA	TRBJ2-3	CASSLRSRGTDTQYF	TGTGCCAGCAGCCTTAGGTCCAGGGGCACAGATACGCAGTATTTT
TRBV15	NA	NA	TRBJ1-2	CATSRGLQYVRDGYTF	TGTGCCACCAGCAGAGGTCTGCAGTATGTTAGGGATGGCTACACCTTC
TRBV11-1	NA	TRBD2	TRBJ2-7	CASSSPLAGVEEQYF	TGTGCCAGCAGCTCCCCACTAGCGGGAGTTGAGGAGCAGTACTTC
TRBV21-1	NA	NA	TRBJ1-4	CASSNTPWDSRGKLFF	TGTGCCAGCAGCAATACCCCCTGGGACTCTCGAGGAAAACTGTTTTTT
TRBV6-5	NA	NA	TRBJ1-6	CASSYSSGAPNSPLHF	TGTGCCAGCAGTTACTCGAGCGGGGCTCCTAATTCACCCCTCCACTTT
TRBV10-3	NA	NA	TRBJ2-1	CAISAHQGGTAYNEQFF	TGTGCCATCAGTGCCCACCAGGGGGGTACGGCCTACAATGAGCAGTTCTTC
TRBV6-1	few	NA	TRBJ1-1	CASSSLGAPEAFF	TGTGCCAGCAGTTCTCTTGGGGCCCCTGAAGCTTTCTTT
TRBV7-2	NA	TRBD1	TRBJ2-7	CASSTGQGNYEQYF	TGTGCCAGCAGCACGGGACAGGGGAATTACGAGCAGTACTTC
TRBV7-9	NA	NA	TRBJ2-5	CASSLKAALMGETQYF	TGTGCCAGCAGCTTAAAAGCGGCCCTGATGGGGGAGACCCAGTACTTC
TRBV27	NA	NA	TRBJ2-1	CASSPDYNEQFF	TGTGCCAGCAGCCCGGACTACAATGAGCAGTTCTTC
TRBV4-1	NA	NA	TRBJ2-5	CASSQETAQETQYF	TGCGCCAGCAGCCAAGAAACGGCTCAAGAGACCCAGTACTTC
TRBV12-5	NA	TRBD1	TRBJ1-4	CASGLIGQGDEKLFF	TGTGCTAGTGGCCTCATTGGACAGGGCGATGAAAAACTGTTTTTT
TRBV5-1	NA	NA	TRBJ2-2	CASSLTIRTGELFF	TGCGCCAGCAGCTTGACCATCCGCACCGGGGAGCTGTTTTTT
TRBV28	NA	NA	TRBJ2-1	CATSLGNSYNEQFF	TGTGCCACCAGCCTGGGAAACTCCTACAATGAGCAGTTCTTC
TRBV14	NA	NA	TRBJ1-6	CASSQRKWNNSPLHF	TGTGCCAGCAGCCAACGGAAGTGGAACAATTCACCCCTCCACTTT
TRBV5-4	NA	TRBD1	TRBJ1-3	CASSQVGTGGGNTIYF	TGTGCCAGCAGCCAAGTCGGGACAGGGGGTGGAAACACCATATATTTT
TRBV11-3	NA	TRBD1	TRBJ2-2	CASSSPRGQGSSGELFF	TGTGCCAGCAGCTCGCCCAGGGGACAGGGGAGTTCCGGGGAGCTGTTTTTT
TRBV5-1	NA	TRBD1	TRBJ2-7	CASSPYDRGTGNEQYF	TGCGCCAGCAGCCCCTATGACCGAGGGACAGGAAACGAGCAGTACTTC
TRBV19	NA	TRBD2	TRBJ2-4	CASSIDSGGNIQYF	TGTGCCAGTAGTATAGATAGCGGGGGGAACATTCAGTACTTC
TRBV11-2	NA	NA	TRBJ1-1	CASSSNTGGRANTEAFF	TGTGCCAGCAGCTCGAATACGGGGGGGCGAGCGAACACTGAAGCTTTCTTT
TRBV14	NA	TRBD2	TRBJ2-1	CASSQEVGGGTYNEQFF	TGTGCCAGCAGCCAAGAAGTCGGGGGAGGGACCTACAATGAGCAGTTCTTC
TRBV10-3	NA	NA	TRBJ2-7	CAISESRSLTSYEQYF	TGTGCCATCAGTGAGTCAAGGAGTCTAACCAGCTACGAGCAGTACTTC
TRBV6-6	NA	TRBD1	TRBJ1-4	CASIRDSPEKLFF	TGTGCCAGCATCCGGGACAGCCCCGAAAAACTGTTTTTT
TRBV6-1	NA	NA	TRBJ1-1	CASSEFLGRTEAFF	TGTGCCAGCAGCGAATTTTTGGGGAGGACTGAAGCTTTCTTT
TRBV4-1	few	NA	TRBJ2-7	CASSQDYRPGTTAEQYF	TGCGCCAGCAGCCAAGATTATCGGCCAGGGACGACGGCCGAGCAGTACTTC
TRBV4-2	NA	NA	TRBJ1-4	CASSQGHGNEKLFF	TGTGCCAGCAGCCAAGGACACGGTAATGAAAAACTGTTTTTT
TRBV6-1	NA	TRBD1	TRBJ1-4	CASSEETGLSEKLFF	TGTGCCAGCAGTGAGGAGACAGGGTTAAGTGAAAAACTGTTTTTT
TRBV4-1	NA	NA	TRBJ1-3	CASSPFPTGGNTIYF	TGCGCCAGCAGCCCCTTTCCGACAGGTGGAAACACCATATATTTT
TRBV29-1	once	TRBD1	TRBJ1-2	CSTRQGNGYTF	TGCAGCACACGACAGGGGAATGGCTACACCTTC
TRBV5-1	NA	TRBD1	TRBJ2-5	CASSWTGGETQYF	TGCGCCAGCAGCTGGACAGGGGGAGAGACCCAGTACTTC
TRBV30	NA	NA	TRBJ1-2	CAWRENRDHYGYTF	TGTGCCTGGAGGGAAAACAGGGACCACTATGGCTACACCTTC
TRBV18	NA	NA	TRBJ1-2	CASSRLQVDYGYTF	TGTGCCAGCTCACGACTACAGGTTGACTATGGCTACACCTTC
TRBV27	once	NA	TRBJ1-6	CASSFQGYNSPLHF	TGTGCCAGCAGTTTCCAGGGATATAATTCACCCCTCCACTTT